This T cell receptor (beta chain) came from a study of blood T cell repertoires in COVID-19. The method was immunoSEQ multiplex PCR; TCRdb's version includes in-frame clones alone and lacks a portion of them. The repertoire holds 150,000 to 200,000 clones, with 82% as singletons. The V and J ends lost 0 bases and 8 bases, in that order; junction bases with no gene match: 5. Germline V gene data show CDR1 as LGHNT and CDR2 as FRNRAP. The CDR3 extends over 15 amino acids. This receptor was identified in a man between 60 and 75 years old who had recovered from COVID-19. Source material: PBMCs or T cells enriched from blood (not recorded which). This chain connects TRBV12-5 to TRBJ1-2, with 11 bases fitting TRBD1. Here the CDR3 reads CASGLVVGTGGGYTF. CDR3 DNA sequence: TGTGCTAGTGGTTTGGTAGTAGGGACAGGGGGAGGCTACACCTTC.